This T cell receptor beta chain comes out of a study of graft-versus-host responses after intestinal transplantation. Overall study: Recipients obtained multivisceral, liver-intestinal, or isolated intestinal transplants.

The assay was immunoSEQ multiplex PCR, and TCRdb's table has in-frame clones only and misses some. The repertoire includes around 15,000 clones, around 87% of them detected once, and 6% to 8.5% sits in the top ten. The V end lost 6 bases, the J end lost 0 bases, and 6 bases lay between the germline ends. Looked up from germline, CDR1 is MNHEY and CDR2 is SMNVEV (reference sequence). The CDR3 contains 12 residues. The sample was bone marrow, taken nearly 130 days after intestinal transplantation. The J gene is TRBJ2-7, the V gene TRBV27; D is unresolved. The sequence was collected from a human patient who received an intestinal transplant, so some T cells may come from the graft donor. The CDR3 sequence is CASSSSSYEQYF. CDR3 nucleotides: TGTGCCAGCAGCTCCAGCTCCTACGAGCAGTACTTC.